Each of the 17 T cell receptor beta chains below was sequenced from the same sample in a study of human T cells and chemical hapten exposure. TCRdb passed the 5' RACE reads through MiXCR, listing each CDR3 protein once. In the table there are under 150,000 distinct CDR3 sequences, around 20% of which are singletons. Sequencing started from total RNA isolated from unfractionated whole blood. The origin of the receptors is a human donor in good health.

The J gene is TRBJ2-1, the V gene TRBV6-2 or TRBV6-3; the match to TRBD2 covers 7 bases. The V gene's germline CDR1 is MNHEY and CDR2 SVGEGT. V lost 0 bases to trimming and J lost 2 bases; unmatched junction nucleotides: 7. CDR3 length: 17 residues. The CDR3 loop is CASSYSTSIGTYNEQFF. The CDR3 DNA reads TGTGCCAGCAGTTACTCGACTAGCATCGGAACCTACAATGAGCAGTTCTTC.

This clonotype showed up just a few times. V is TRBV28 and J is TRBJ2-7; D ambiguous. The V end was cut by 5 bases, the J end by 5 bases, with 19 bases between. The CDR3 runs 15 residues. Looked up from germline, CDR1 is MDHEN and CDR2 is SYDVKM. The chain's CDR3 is CASSPQLSPQNEQYF. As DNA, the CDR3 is TGTGCCAGCAGTCCGCAGCTCTCCCCCCAGAACGAGCAGTACTTC.

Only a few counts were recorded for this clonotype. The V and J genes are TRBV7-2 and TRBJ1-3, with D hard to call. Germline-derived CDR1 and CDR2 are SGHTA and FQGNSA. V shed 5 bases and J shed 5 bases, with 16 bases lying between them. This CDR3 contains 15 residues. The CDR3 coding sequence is TGTGCCAGCAGCGCTCCTCAGCTGGAGCGAAACACCATATATTTT. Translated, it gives CASSAPQLERNTIYF.

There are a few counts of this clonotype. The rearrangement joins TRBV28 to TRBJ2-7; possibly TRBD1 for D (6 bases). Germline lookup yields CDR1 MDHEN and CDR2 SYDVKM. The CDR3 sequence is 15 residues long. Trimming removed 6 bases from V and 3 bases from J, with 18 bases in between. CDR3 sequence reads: CASSATGTPRYEQYF. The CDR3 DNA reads TGTGCCAGCAGCGCGACCGGGACACCCCGCTACGAGCAGTACTTC.

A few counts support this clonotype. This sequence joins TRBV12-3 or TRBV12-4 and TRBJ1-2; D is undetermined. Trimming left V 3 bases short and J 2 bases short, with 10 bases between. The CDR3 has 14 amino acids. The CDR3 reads CASSFMAGNYGYTF. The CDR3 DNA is TGTGCCAGCAGTTTTATGGCTGGGAACTATGGCTACACCTTC.

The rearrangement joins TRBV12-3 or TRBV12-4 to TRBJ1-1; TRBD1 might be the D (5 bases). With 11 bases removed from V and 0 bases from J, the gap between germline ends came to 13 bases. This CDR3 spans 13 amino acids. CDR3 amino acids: CASGAQLNTEAFF. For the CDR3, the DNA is TGTGCCTCCGGGGCACAGCTGAACACTGAAGCTTTCTTT.

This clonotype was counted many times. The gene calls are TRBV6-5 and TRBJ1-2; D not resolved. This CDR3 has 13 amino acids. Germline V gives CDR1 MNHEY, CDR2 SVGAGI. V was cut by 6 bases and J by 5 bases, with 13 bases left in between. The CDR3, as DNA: TGTGCCAGCAGGGGTTCCACCGAATATGGCTACACCTTC. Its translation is CASRGSTEYGYTF.

CDR3: CASSVDRGHSPLHF. The CDR3 DNA reads as TGTGCCAGCAGCGTGGACAGGGGCCATTCACCCCTCCACTTT. This chain connects TRBV9 to TRBJ1-6; 9 bases agree with TRBD1. Per the germline V gene, CDR1 is SGDLS and CDR2 is YYNGEE. V dropped 2 bases and J dropped 8; count of bases not matched to a gene: 2. The CDR3 extends over 14 amino acids. Filled out from reference TRBV9 and TRBJ1-6, the complete variable domain reads DSGVTQTPKHLITATGQRVTLRCSPRSGDLSVYWYQQSLDQGLQFLIQYYNGEERAKGNILERFSAQQFPDLHSELNLSSLELGDSALYFCASSVDRGHSPLHFGNGTRLTVT.

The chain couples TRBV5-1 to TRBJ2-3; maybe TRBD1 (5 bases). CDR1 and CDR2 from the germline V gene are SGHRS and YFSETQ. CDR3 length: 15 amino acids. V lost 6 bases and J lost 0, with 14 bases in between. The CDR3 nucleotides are TGCGCCAGCATCACCACAGGAGCTAGCACAGATACGCAGTATTTT. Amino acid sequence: CASITTGASTDTQYF.

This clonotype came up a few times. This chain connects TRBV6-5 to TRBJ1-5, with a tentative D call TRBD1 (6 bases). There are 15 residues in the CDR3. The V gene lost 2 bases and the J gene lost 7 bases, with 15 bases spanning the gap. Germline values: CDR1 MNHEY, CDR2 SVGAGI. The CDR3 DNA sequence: TGTGCCAGCAGTTACGAAGGGGGAATCGGGCAGCCCCAGCATTTT. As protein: CASSYEGGIGQPQHF.

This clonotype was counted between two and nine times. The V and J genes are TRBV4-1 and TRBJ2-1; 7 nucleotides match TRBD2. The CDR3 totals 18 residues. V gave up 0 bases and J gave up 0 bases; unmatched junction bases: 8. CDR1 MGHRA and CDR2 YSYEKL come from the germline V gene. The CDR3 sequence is CASSQDEGRGPSYNEQFF. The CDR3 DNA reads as TGCGCCAGCAGCCAAGATGAGGGGAGGGGCCCCTCCTACAATGAGCAGTTCTTC.

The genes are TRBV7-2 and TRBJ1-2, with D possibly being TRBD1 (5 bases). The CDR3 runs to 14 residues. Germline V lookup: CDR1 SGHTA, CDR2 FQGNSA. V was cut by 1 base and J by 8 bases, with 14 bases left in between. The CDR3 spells CASSLDGREVGYTF. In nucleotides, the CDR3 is TGTGCCAGCAGCTTAGATGGCAGGGAGGTCGGCTACACCTTC.

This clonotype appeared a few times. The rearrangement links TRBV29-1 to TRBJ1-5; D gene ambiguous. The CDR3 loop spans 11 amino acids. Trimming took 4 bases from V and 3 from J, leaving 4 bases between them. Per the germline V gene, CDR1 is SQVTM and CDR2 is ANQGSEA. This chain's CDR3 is CSVGANQPQHF. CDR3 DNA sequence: TGCAGCGTTGGGGCCAATCAGCCCCAGCATTTT.

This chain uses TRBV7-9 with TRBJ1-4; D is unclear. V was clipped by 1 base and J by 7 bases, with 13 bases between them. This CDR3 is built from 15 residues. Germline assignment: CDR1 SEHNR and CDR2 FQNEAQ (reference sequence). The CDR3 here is CASSLVGQAAEKLFF. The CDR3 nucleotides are TGTGCCAGCAGCTTAGTTGGCCAGGCGGCTGAAAAACTGTTTTTT.

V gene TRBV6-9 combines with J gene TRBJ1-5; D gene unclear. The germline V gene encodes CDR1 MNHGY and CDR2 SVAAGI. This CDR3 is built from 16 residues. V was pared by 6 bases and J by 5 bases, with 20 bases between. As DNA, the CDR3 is TGTGCCAGCAGCCTCAGGACTATCAAAAGGCATCAGCCCCAGCATTTT. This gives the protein CASSLRTIKRHQPQHF.

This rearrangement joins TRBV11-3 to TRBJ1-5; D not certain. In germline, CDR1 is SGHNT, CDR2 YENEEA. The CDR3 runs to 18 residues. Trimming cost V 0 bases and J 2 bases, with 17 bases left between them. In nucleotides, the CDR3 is TGTGCCAGCAGCTTAGAGGCCTCCAGAGTAAGGGGCAATCAGCCCCAGCATTTT. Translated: CASSLEASRVRGNQPQHF.

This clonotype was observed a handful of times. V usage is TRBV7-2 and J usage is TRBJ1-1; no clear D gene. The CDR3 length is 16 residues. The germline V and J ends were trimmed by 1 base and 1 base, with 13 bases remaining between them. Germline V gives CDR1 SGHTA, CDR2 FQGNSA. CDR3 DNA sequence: TGTGCCAGCAGCTTAGAGAGTTTCGGGAGGAACACTGAAGCTTTCTTT. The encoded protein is CASSLESFGRNTEAFF.